This TCR beta chain was obtained from a study of T cell changes during pregnancy in multiple sclerosis. Measured with immunoSEQ multiplex PCR; TCRdb has only the in-frame clones, and not every one. The sample holds under 65,000 clones, roughly 92% seen once. The specimen was peripheral blood, collected in the second trimester of pregnancy. This clonotype originated in a female donor with multiple sclerosis, enrolled in a pregnancy study.

CDR3 loop: CASRLTGDYEQYF. The CDR3 DNA reads as TGTGCCAGCAGATTGACAGGGGACTACGAGCAGTACTTC. The V call is TRBV11-2, the J call TRBJ2-7, with 8 bases that match TRBD1. Germline-derived CDR1 and CDR2 are SGHAT and FQNNGV. The CDR3 totals 13 residues. Trimming at V came to 6 bases and at J to 3 bases, leaving 4 bases not matched to a gene.